The sequence of this TCR beta chain was determined in a study of T cells in Graves' hyperthyroidism and ophthalmopathy. Regions amplified from RNA transcripts were the TCR beta CDR3 regions. The HTBI set primed first-round TCR CDR3 RT-PCR. TCRdb re-derived calls from the multiplex PCR reads in MiXCR, one entry per CDR3 protein. The sample gives hundreds of thousands of distinct CDR3 sequences, around 42% of which show up once; roughly 8.2% is in the top ten. The length of the CDR3 is 15 residues. V shed 0 bases and J shed 0 bases, with 8 bases lying between them. In germline, CDR1 is MGHRA, CDR2 YSYEKL.

Specimen: peripheral blood or thyroid tissue (not recorded which). The TCR originated in a young woman with Graves' hyperthyroidism. J is TRBJ1-1 and V is TRBV4-1; possibly TRBD1 for D (6 bases). The chain's CDR3 is CASSQETGMNTEAFF. The CDR3 nucleotides read TGCGCCAGCAGCCAAGAAACAGGGATGAACACTGAAGCTTTCTTT.